This T cell receptor (beta chain) was captured in a study of Tregs in tolerant kidney transplant recipients. Study findings and constraints: Biological reproducibility was not directly addressed, but technical replication error appeared minimal. Activated donor B cell expansion appeared to reveal the most relevant donor-specific TCRbeta repertoire.

This clone has just a few counts. Its antigen is currently unknown. The CDR3 sequence is 16 residues long. V was cut by 0 bases and J by 0 bases, with 13 bases left in between. Germline V gene data show CDR1 as SGHRS and CDR2 as YFSETQ. Unstimulated Tregs (CD4+CD25+CD127-) and CD4+CD25- non-Tregs were sorted from PBMCs. Measured with immunoSEQ multiplex PCR; TCRdb has only the in-frame clones, and not every one. There are around 61,000 clones in the sample; around 80% occur only once, and about 5% lies in the top ten. Material for sequencing was CD4+ T cells from blood. The J gene is TRBJ2-7, the V gene TRBV5-1; D could derive from TRBD1 or TRBD2 (5 bases each). The sequence was obtained from a human donor in good health. CDR3 DNA sequence: TGCGCCAGCAGCTTGGGGCGAGGGGTAAGCTCCTACGAGCAGTACTTC. This translates into CASSLGRGVSSYEQYF.